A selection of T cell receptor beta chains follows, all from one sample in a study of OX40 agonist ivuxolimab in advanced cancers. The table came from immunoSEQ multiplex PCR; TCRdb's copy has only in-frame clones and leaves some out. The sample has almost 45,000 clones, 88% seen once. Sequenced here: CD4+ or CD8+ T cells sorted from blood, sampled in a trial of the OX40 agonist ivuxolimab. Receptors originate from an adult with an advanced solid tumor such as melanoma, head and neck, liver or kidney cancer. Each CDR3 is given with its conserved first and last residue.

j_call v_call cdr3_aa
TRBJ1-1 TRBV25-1 CASSDTTGFTEAFF
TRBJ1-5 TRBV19 CASSIQGQPQHF
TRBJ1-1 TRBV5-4 CASRTGPLTEAFF
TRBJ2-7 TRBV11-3 CASSLGAGRYEQYF
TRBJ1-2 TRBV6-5 CASSYSSGDRLYGYTF
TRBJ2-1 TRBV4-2 CASSQGDLTGTEGQFF
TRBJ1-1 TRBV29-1 CSVLQGARGTEAFF
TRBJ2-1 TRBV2 CASSEGRLPYNEQFF
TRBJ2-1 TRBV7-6 CASSFSGATYNEQFF
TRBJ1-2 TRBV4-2 CASSQGRLSGYTF
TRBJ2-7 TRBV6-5 CASLGSSYEQYF
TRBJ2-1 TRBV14 CASSRRQGPYNEQFF
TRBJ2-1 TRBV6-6 CASSYVERAHNEQFF
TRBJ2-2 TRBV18 CASSQREGERRELFF
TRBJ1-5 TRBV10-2 CASSASSNQPQHF
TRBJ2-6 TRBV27 CASSPTGPSGANVLTF
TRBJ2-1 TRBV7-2 CAIEGAGYYNEQFF
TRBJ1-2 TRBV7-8 CASSLGAGTGGAYYGYTF